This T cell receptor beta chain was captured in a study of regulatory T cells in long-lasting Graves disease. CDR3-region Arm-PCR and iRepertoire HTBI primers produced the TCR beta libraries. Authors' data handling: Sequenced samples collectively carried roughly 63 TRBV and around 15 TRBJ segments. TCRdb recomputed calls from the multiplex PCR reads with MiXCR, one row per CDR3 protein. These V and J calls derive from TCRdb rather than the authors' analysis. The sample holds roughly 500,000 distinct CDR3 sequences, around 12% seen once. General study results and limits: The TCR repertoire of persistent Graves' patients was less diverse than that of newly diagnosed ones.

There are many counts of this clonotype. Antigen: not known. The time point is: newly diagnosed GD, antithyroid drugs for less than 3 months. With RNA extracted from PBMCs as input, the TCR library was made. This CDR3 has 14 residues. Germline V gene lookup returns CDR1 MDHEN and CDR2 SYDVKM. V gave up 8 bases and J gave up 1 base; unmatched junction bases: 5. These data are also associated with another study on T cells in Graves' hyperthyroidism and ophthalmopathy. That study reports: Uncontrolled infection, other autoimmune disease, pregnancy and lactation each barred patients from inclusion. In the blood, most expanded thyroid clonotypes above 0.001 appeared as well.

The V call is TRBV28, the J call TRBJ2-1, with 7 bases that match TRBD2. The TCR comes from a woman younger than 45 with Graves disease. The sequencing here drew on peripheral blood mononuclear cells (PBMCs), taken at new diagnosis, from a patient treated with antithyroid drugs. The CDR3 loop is CASLTSASYNEQFF. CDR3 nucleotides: TGTGCCAGCTTAACTAGCGCATCCTACAATGAGCAGTTCTTC.